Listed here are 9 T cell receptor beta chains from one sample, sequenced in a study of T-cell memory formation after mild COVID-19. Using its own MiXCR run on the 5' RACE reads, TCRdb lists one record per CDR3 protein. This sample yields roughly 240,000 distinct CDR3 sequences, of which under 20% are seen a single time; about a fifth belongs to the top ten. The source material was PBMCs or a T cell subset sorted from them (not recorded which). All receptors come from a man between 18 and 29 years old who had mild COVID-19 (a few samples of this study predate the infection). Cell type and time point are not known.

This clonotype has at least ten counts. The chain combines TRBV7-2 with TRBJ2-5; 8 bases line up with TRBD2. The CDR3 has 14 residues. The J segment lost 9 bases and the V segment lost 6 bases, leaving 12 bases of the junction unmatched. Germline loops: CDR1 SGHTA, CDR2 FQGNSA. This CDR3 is CASRRAGAAGAQYF. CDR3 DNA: TGTGCCAGCAGACGAGCGGGTGCAGCGGGGGCCCAGTACTTC.

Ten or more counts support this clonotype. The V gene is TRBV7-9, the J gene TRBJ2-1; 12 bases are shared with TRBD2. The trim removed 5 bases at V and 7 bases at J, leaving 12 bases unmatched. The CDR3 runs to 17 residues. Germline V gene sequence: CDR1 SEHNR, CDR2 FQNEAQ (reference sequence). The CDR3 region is CASSATSGGPKGNEQFF. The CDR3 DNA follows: TGTGCCAGCAGCGCGACTAGCGGGGGCCCTAAGGGGAATGAGCAGTTCTTC.

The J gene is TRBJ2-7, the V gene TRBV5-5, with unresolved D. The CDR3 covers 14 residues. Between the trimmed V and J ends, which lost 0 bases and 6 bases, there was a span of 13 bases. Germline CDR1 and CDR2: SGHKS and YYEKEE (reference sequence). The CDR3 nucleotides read TGTGCCAGCAGCTTGGACGCCTTCTTCGGCGAGCAGTACGTC. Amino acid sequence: CASSLDAFFGEQYV.

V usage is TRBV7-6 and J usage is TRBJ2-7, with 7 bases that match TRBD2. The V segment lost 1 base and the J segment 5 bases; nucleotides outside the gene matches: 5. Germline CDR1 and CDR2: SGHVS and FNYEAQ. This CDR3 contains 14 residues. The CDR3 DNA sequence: TGTGCCAGCAGCTTAGGGGGGGGAATCGACGAGCAGTACTTC. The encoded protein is CASSLGGGIDEQYF.

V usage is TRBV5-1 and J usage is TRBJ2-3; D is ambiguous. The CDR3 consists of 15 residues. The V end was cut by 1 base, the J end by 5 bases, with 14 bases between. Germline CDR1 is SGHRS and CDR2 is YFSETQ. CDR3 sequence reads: CASSLKSGDGDTQYF. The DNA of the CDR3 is TGCGCCAGCAGCTTGAAGTCAGGAGATGGAGATACGCAGTATTTT.

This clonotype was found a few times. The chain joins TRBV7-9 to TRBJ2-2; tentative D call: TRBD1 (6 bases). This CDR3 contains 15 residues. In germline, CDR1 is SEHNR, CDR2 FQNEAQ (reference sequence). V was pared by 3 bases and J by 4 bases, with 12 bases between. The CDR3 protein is CASSLIQGSTGELFF. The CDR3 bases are TGTGCCAGCAGCTTGATCCAGGGGTCCACCGGGGAGCTGTTTTTT.

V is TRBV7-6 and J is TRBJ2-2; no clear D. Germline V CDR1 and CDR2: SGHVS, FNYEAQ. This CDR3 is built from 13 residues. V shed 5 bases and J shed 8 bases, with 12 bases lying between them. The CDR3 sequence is CASSPWESGELFF. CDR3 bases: TGTGCCAGCAGCCCCTGGGAATCGGGGGAGCTGTTTTTT.

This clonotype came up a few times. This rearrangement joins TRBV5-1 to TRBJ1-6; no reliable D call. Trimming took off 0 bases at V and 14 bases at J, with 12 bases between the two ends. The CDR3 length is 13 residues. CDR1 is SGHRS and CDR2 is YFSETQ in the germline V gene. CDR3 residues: CASSLVLRGTLHF. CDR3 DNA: TGCGCCAGCAGCTTGGTCTTACGTGGTACCCTCCACTTT. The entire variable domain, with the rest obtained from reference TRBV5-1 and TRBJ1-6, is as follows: KAGVTQTPRYLIKTRGQQVTLSCSPISGHRSVSWYQQTPGQGLQFLFEYFSETQRNKGNFPGRFSGRQFSNSRSEMNVSTLELGDSALYLCASSLVLRGTLHFGNGTRLTVT.

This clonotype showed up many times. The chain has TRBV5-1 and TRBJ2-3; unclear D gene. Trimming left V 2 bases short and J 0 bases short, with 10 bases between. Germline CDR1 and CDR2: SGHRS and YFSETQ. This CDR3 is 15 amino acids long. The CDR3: CASSFTDPSTDTQYF. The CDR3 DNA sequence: TGCGCCAGCAGCTTTACGGACCCTAGCACAGATACGCAGTATTTT. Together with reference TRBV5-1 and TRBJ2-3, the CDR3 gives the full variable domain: KAGVTQTPRYLIKTRGQQVTLSCSPISGHRSVSWYQQTPGQGLQFLFEYFSETQRNKGNFPGRFSGRQFSNSRSEMNVSTLELGDSALYLCASSFTDPSTDTQYFGPGTRLTVL.